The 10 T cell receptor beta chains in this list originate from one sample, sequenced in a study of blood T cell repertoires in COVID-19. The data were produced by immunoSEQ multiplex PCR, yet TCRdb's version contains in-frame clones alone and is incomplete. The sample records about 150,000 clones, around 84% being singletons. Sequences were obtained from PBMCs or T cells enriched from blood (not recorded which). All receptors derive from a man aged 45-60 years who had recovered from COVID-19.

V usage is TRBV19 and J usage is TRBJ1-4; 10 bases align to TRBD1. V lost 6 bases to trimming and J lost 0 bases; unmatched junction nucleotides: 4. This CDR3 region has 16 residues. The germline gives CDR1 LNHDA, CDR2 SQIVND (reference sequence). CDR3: CASRDRGRSTNEKLFF. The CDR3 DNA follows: TGTGCCAGTAGAGACAGGGGGCGGTCAACTAATGAAAAACTGTTTTTT.

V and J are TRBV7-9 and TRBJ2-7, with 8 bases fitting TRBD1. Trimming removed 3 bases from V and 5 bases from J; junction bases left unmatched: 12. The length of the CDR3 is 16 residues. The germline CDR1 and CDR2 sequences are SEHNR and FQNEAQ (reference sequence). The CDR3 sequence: CASSLGTGGFGDEQYF. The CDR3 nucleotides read TGTGCCAGCAGCTTGGGGACAGGTGGCTTTGGCGACGAGCAGTACTTC.

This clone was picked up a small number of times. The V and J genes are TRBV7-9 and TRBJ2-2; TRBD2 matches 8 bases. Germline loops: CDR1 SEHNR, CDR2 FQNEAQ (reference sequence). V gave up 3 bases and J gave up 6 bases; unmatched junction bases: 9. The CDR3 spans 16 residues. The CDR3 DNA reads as TGTGCCAGCAGCTTTTTCGGGACTAGTATATCCGGGGAGCTGTTTTTT. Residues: CASSFFGTSISGELFF.

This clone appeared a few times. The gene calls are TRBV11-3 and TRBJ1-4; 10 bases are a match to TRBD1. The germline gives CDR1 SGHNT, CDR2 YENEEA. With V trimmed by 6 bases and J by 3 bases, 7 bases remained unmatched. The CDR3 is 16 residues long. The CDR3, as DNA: TGTGCCAGCAGTCGCCGGGACAGGGGACCTAATGAAAAACTGTTTTTT. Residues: CASSRRDRGPNEKLFF. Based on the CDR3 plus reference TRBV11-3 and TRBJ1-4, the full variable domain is EAGVVQSPRYKIIEKKQPVAFWCNPISGHNTLYWYLQNLGQGPELLIRYENEEAVDDSQLPKDRFSAERLKGVDSTLKIQPAELGDSAVYLCASSRRDRGPNEKLFFGSGTQLSVL.

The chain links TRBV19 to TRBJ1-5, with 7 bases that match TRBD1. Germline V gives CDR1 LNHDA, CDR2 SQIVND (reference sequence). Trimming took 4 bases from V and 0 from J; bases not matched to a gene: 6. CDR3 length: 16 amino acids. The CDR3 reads CASSRGTAYSNQPQHF. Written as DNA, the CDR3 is TGTGCCAGTAGTAGGGGGACAGCCTATAGCAATCAGCCCCAGCATTTT.

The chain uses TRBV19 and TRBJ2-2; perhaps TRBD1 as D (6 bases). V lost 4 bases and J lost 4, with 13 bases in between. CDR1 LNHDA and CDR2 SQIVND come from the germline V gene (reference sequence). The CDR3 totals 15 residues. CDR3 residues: CASSRGRVSTGELFF. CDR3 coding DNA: TGTGCCAGTAGTAGGGGGCGCGTAAGCACCGGGGAGCTGTTTTTT.

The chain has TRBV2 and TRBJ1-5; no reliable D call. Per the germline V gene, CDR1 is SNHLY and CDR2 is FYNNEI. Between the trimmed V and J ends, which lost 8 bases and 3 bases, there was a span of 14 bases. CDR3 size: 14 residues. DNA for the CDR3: TGTGCCAGCGATCGGGGAGTGGCCAATCAGCCCCAGCATTTT. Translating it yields CASDRGVANQPQHF.

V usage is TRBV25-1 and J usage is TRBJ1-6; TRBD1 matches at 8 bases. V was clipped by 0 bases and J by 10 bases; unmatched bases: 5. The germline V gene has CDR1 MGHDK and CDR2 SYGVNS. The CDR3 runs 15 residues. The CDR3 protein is CASSEYLDRDSPLHF. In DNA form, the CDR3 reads TGTGCCAGCAGTGAATACTTGGACAGGGACTCACCCCTCCACTTT.

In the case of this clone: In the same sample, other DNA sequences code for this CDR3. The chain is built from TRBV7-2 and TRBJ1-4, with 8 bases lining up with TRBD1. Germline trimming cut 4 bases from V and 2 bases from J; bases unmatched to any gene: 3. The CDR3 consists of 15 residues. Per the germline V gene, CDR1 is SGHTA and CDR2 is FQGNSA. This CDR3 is CASSSQGATNEKLFF. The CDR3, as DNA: TGTGCCAGCAGCTCTCAGGGGGCGACTAATGAAAAACTGTTTTTT.

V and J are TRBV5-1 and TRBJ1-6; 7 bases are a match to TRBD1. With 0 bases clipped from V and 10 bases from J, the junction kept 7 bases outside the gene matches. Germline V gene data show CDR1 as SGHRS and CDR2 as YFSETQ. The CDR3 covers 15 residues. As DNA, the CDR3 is TGCGCCAGCAGCTTGGGGACAGGAGGTGGCTCACCCCTCCACTTT. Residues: CASSLGTGGGSPLHF.